This T cell receptor (beta chain) was sequenced for a study of blood T cell repertoires in COVID-19. Study background: The United States, Italy and Spain provided the acute and convalescent COVID-19 samples.

Measured with immunoSEQ multiplex PCR; TCRdb has only the in-frame clones, and not every one. Among tens of thousands of clones, around 80% were seen once, and the ten largest hold roughly 9.7%. Germline loops: CDR1 MNHEY, CDR2 SVGEGT. This CDR3 has 14 residues. V was clipped by 2 bases and J by 8 bases; unmatched bases: 5. The rearrangement links TRBV6-2 or TRBV6-3 to TRBJ2-3, with 9 bases fitting TRBD2. Specimen: peripheral blood. This clonotype was obtained from a human donor in a cohort sampled during active COVID-19. CDR3 bases: TGTGCCAGCAGTTACCGTCTAGCGGGAATTACGCAGTATTTT. Translated: CASSYRLAGITQYF.